The next 20 T cell receptor beta chains were all read from a single sample in a study of T cells after posttransplantation cyclophosphamide. Produced via immunoSEQ multiplex PCR; TCRdb's table is partial and in-frame only. This sample has around 39,000 clones, each found more than once. Sequences were obtained from PBMCs. Receptors were obtained from a girl aged 10-17 years in good health, CMV-negative, and a related stem cell transplant donor.

This rearrangement joins TRBV6-5 to TRBJ2-7, with D possibly matching TRBD1 (5 bases). Germline V gene lookup returns CDR1 MNHEY and CDR2 SVGAGI. CDR3 length equals 15 residues. The ends were cut back, 2 bases at V and 2 bases at J, with 13 bases in the middle. CDR3 sequence: CASSYADTQPYEQYF. For the CDR3, the DNA is TGTGCCAGCAGTTACGCGGACACCCAACCCTACGAGCAGTACTTC.

This clone was counted only a few times. This chain connects TRBV2 to TRBJ2-5; TRBD1 agrees at 9 bases. Germline V gene data show CDR1 as SNHLY and CDR2 as FYNNEI. V shed 2 bases and J 5 bases; nucleotides not matched to a gene: 9. This CDR3 region has 16 residues. CDR3 DNA: TGTGCCAGCAGTGAATCGAGACAGGGGGTTTTGGAGACCCAGTACTTC. Encoded protein: CASSESRQGVLETQYF.

This clone was counted ten times or more. The chain links TRBV27 to TRBJ1-5; D unclear. Trimming cost V 2 bases and J 0 bases, with 8 bases left between them. The CDR3 sequence is 15 residues long. Germline CDR1 and CDR2: MNHEY and SMNVEV (reference sequence). The CDR3 region has the DNA TGTGCCAGCAGTTTAGACTGGCATAGCAATCAGCCCCAGCATTTT. Its translation is CASSLDWHSNQPQHF.

This clone was picked up many times. This chain connects TRBV5-4 to TRBJ1-2, with D possibly being TRBD1 (6 bases). CDR3 length: 16 amino acids. Germline assignment: CDR1 SGHNT and CDR2 YYREEE (reference sequence). V lost 2 bases and J 4 bases, leaving 18 bases between the germline ends. CDR3 loop: CASSLLRDIDTYGYTF. In DNA, the CDR3 is TGTGCCAGCAGCTTACTTCGGGACATAGACACCTATGGCTACACCTTC.

This clone was observed at least ten times. As DNA, the CDR3 is TGTGCCAGCAGTGTGGGACTAGCGGGACGTCCCACCGGGGAGCTGTTTTTT. Residues: CASSVGLAGRPTGELFF. This chain uses TRBV6-1 with TRBJ2-2; 13 nucleotides line up with TRBD2. The CDR3 has 17 amino acids. The V gene end was trimmed by 4 bases and the J gene end by 4 bases; junction bases not matched to a gene: 6. Germline CDR1 reads MNHNS; CDR2 reads SASEGT.

This clone was observed at least ten times. This chain connects TRBV9 to TRBJ1-4; 8 positions match TRBD1. The CDR3 covers 18 residues. Per germline, CDR1 SGDLS and CDR2 YYNGEE. The trim removed 4 bases at V and 7 bases at J, leaving 18 bases unmatched. This CDR3 reads CASSQGQGVDPSGEKLFF. For the CDR3, the DNA is TGTGCCAGCAGCCAAGGACAGGGCGTAGACCCCTCCGGTGAAAAACTGTTTTTT.

This clone was counted ten times or more. The chain couples TRBV7-2 to TRBJ1-3; D call uncertain. The CDR3 sequence is 15 residues long. Looked up from germline, CDR1 is SGHTA and CDR2 is FQGNSA. V was trimmed by 5 bases and J by 8 bases, leaving 19 bases between them. CDR3 nucleotide sequence: TGTGCCAGCAGCCTCCAGGCGGGAGGCTACCACACCATATATTTT. This sequence encodes CASSLQAGGYHTIYF.

The V gene is TRBV5-1, the J gene TRBJ2-5, with D possibly TRBD1 on 6 matching bases. The CDR3 loop spans 13 amino acids. The germline V and J ends were trimmed by 4 bases and 5 bases, with 12 bases remaining between them. Looked up from germline, CDR1 is SGHRS and CDR2 is YFSETQ. CDR3 sequence: CASSNRAGETQYF. CDR3 nucleotides: TGCGCCAGCAGCAACAGGGCCGGGGAGACCCAGTACTTC.

This clone appeared a few times. The chain joins TRBV7-9 to TRBJ1-1; D unclear. Germline V gene sequence: CDR1 SEHNR, CDR2 FQNEAQ (reference sequence). The CDR3 runs to 12 residues. With 2 bases removed from V and 1 base from J, the gap between germline ends came to 2 bases. CDR3 loop: CASSLQNTEAFF. CDR3 nucleotides: TGTGCCAGCAGCTTACAGAACACTGAAGCTTTCTTT.

The chain links TRBV4-1 to TRBJ1-2; 7 nucleotides align to TRBD1. The CDR3 covers 15 residues. Trimming removed 1 base from V and 3 bases from J; junction bases left unmatched: 5. Germline loops: CDR1 MGHRA, CDR2 YSYEKL. This CDR3 reads CASSQASTGDYGYTF. The DNA for the CDR3 is TGCGCCAGCAGCCAAGCATCTACAGGGGACTATGGCTACACCTTC.

This clone was observed at least ten times. The gene calls are TRBV5-4 and TRBJ2-7, with 8 bases that match TRBD1. After removal of 6 bases from V and 5 bases from J, the junction contained 7 bases not matched to a gene. Germline CDR1 and CDR2: SGHNT and YYREEE (reference sequence). The CDR3 length is 13 residues. This chain's CDR3 is CASKGQGLDEQYF. In DNA, the CDR3 is TGTGCCAGCAAAGGACAGGGTTTGGACGAGCAGTACTTC.

The genes are TRBV11-2 and TRBJ2-5, with D possibly TRBD2 on 6 matching bases. Germline V gene data show CDR1 as SGHAT and CDR2 as FQNNGV. This CDR3 comprises 14 residues. The germline V and J ends were trimmed by 4 bases and 2 bases, with 11 bases remaining between them. The CDR3: CASSSWGEQETQYF. The CDR3 DNA follows: TGTGCCAGCAGCTCATGGGGGGAGCAAGAGACCCAGTACTTC.

This clone was counted only a few times. The CDR3 region is CAWRHRDRSNQPQHF. CDR3 coding DNA: TGTGCCTGGAGGCACCGGGACAGGTCCAATCAGCCCCAGCATTTT. The chain carries TRBV30 and TRBJ1-5; 8 bases are shared with TRBD1. Germline V lookup: CDR1 GTSNPN, CDR2 SVGIG (reference sequence). J was trimmed by 3 bases and V by 3 bases; bases with no gene match: 7. The CDR3 has 15 amino acids.

The gene calls are TRBV28 and TRBJ1-5, with TRBD1 identical over 7 bases. This CDR3 contains 17 residues. The V segment lost 5 bases and the J segment 3 bases; nucleotides outside the gene matches: 13. Germline CDR1 and CDR2: MDHEN and SYDVKM. The CDR3 DNA reads TGTGCCAGCAGTCTCGCATTCATCGACAGGGCCAATCAGCCCCAGCATTTT. This encodes CASSLAFIDRANQPQHF.

J is TRBJ2-7 and V is TRBV28, with TRBD2 identical over 12 bases. The CDR3 length is 14 residues. Germline V gene data show CDR1 as MDHEN and CDR2 as SYDVKM. Unmatched junction bases numbered 1, after V lost 5 bases and J lost 2 bases. The DNA for the CDR3 is TGTGCCAGCAGTCTAGCGGGAGGGGCCTACGAGCAGTACTTC. Translating gives CASSLAGGAYEQYF.

The chain employs TRBV4-1 and TRBJ2-5; 8 bases match TRBD2. CDR1 and CDR2 from the germline V gene are MGHRA and YSYEKL. J gave up 5 bases and V 3 bases, and 8 bases lay outside the gene matches. This CDR3 has 15 residues. The CDR3 nucleotides read TGCGCCAGCAGCCAGGCAACCGGGACTAGTGAGACCCAGTACTTC. Translated, it gives CASSQATGTSETQYF.

The chain couples TRBV5-1 to TRBJ1-2; D remains ambiguous. In germline, CDR1 is SGHRS, CDR2 YFSETQ. The CDR3 has 15 residues. Trimming stripped 0 bases from V and 0 bases from J, with 9 bases between. CDR3 region: CASSLAPGANYGYTF. The CDR3 DNA reads TGCGCCAGCAGCTTGGCCCCGGGAGCTAACTATGGCTACACCTTC.

The sample holds many counts of this clone. This chain connects TRBV30 to TRBJ1-2, with D possibly TRBD1 on 5 matching bases. The V gene lost 2 bases and the J gene lost 5 bases, with 6 bases spanning the gap. CDR1 GTSNPN and CDR2 SVGIG come from the germline V gene (reference sequence). The CDR3 length is 11 residues. CDR3 protein: CAWSPGYGYTF. In DNA, the CDR3 is TGTGCCTGGAGTCCAGGGTATGGCTACACCTTC.

This clone was seen a handful of times. The V gene is TRBV29-1, the J gene TRBJ2-7, with a weak D call TRBD2 (5 bases). Germline-derived CDR1 and CDR2 are SQVTM and ANQGSEA. CDR3 length: 14 residues. V lost 6 bases to trimming and J lost 3 bases, with 18 bases between them. CDR3 protein: CSVEFGADHYEQYF. As DNA, the CDR3 is TGCAGCGTCGAGTTCGGAGCGGACCACTACGAGCAGTACTTC.

This clone was counted only a few times. The gene calls are TRBV19 and TRBJ1-1; 7 bases align to TRBD1. CDR1 and CDR2 (germline): LNHDA, SQIVND (reference sequence). The J segment lost 0 bases and the V segment lost 7 bases, leaving 14 bases of the junction unmatched. This CDR3 has 17 amino acids. CDR3: CASTPLMTGNLNTEAFF. CDR3 DNA: TGTGCCAGTACCCCTCTGATGACAGGGAACTTGAACACTGAAGCTTTCTTT. The full variable domain, its missing parts supplied by reference TRBV19 and TRBJ1-1, is DGGITQSPKYLFRKEGQNVTLSCEQNLNHDAMYWYRQDPGQGLRLIYYSQIVNDFQKGDIAEGYSVSREKKESFPLTVTSAQKNPTAFYLCASTPLMTGNLNTEAFFGQGTRLTVV.